These T cell receptor beta chains were read from a single sample in a study of beta chain features in type 1 diabetes. Libraries were prepared by immunoSEQ multiplex PCR; TCRdb keeps only in-frame clonotypes and omits some of them. The sample gives about 260,000 clones, around 20% of which show up once; 0.028% is in the top ten. Sequencing was performed on naive CD4+ T cells from blood. Source of these receptors: a middle-aged woman with type 1 diabetes. Both conserved end residues are part of each CDR3. A D gene is named only where the DNA matches it firmly. A row's size may be missing; if present it is once, few, many or a size class.

d_gene: TRBD2; len: 15; abundance: few; j_gene: TRBJ2-7; v_gene: TRBV9; CDR3aa: CASSVGTSVSYEQYF; CDR3nt: TGTGCCAGCAGCGTAGGGACTAGCGTCTCCTACGAGCAGTACTTC
d_gene: -; len: 12; abundance: -; j_gene: TRBJ1-2; v_gene: TRBV28; CDR3aa: CASSWDLQGYTF; CDR3nt: TGTGCCAGCAGTTGGGACTTGCAGGGCTACACCTTC
d_gene: TRBD2; len: 14; abundance: few; j_gene: TRBJ2-1; v_gene: TRBV10-3; CDR3aa: CAIGNSGSGGEQFF; CDR3nt: TGTGCCATCGGTAATAGCGGGAGTGGGGGTGAGCAGTTCTTC
d_gene: -; len: 15; abundance: few; j_gene: TRBJ2-1; v_gene: TRBV7-3; CDR3aa: CASSRDGSSGREQFF; CDR3nt: TGTGCCAGCAGCCGTGACGGATCCAGCGGCCGTGAGCAGTTCTTC
d_gene: -; len: 14; abundance: -; j_gene: TRBJ2-7; v_gene: TRBV27; CDR3aa: CASSFSQAAYEQYF; CDR3nt: TGTGCCAGCAGTTTTAGTCAGGCAGCCTACGAGCAGTACTTC
d_gene: TRBD1; len: 14; abundance: few; j_gene: TRBJ1-4; v_gene: TRBV7-9; CDR3aa: CASSSDRVNEKLFF; CDR3nt: TGTGCCAGCAGCTCGGACAGGGTTAATGAAAAACTGTTTTTT
d_gene: TRBD2; len: 13; abundance: few; j_gene: TRBJ2-7; v_gene: TRBV6-6; CDR3aa: CASIQPGGYEQYF; CDR3nt: TGTGCCAGCATTCAGCCCGGGGGGTACGAGCAGTACTTC
d_gene: TRBD1; len: 16; abundance: -; j_gene: TRBJ1-2; v_gene: TRBV4-3; CDR3aa: CASSPGRGTGGSGYTF; CDR3nt: TGCGCCAGCAGCCCAGGTCGCGGGACAGGGGGATCTGGCTACACCTTC
d_gene: -; len: 14; abundance: -; j_gene: TRBJ2-7; v_gene: TRBV6-5; CDR3aa: CASSYSVQASEQYF; CDR3nt: TGTGCCAGCAGTTACTCGGTTCAAGCGAGCGAGCAGTACTTC
d_gene: -; len: 15; abundance: -; j_gene: TRBJ2-1; v_gene: TRBV28; CDR3aa: CASSYDPRGYNEQFF; CDR3nt: TGTGCCAGCAGTTACGACCCCCGGGGGTACAATGAGCAGTTCTTC
d_gene: -; len: 10; abundance: -; j_gene: TRBJ1-2; v_gene: TRBV9; CDR3aa: CASSSQGYTF; CDR3nt: TGTGCCAGCAGCTCCCAGGGCTACACCTTC
d_gene: TRBD1; len: 15; abundance: few; j_gene: TRBJ1-5; v_gene: TRBV6-5; CDR3aa: CASSPGTGENQPQHF; CDR3nt: TGTGCCAGCAGTCCAGGGACAGGGGAAAATCAGCCCCAGCATTTT
d_gene: -; len: 14; abundance: few; j_gene: TRBJ2-1; v_gene: TRBV9; CDR3aa: CASSVAGSYNEQFF; CDR3nt: TGTGCCAGCAGCGTAGCGGGCTCCTACAATGAGCAGTTCTTC
d_gene: -; len: 14; abundance: -; j_gene: TRBJ1-5; v_gene: TRBV19; CDR3aa: CASTRLQGNQPQHF; CDR3nt: TGTGCCAGTACCCGGCTACAGGGCAATCAGCCCCAGCATTTT
d_gene: -; len: 11; abundance: few; j_gene: TRBJ2-7; v_gene: TRBV30; CDR3aa: CAWEYNYEQYF; CDR3nt: TGTGCCTGGGAATACAACTACGAGCAGTACTTC
d_gene: -; len: 17; abundance: -; j_gene: TRBJ2-1; v_gene: TRBV9; CDR3aa: CASSVVGYGALYNEQFF; CDR3nt: TGTGCCAGCAGCGTAGTTGGCTATGGGGCGCTTTACAATGAGCAGTTCTTC
d_gene: -; len: 12; abundance: -; j_gene: TRBJ2-5; v_gene: TRBV2; CDR3aa: CAFRAETETQYF; CDR3nt: TGTGCCTTCAGGGCTGAAACAGAGACCCAGTACTTC
d_gene: TRBD1; len: 20; abundance: -; j_gene: TRBJ2-6; v_gene: TRBV6-1; CDR3aa: CASSGSYRGRQMSGANVLTF; CDR3nt: TGTGCCAGCAGTGGAAGTTACAGGGGCCGCCAAATGAGTGGGGCCAACGTCCTGACTTTC
d_gene: TRBD1; len: 13; abundance: -; j_gene: TRBJ1-1; v_gene: TRBV4-2; CDR3aa: CASSQDRGQPPFF; CDR3nt: TGTGCCAGCAGCCAAGATAGGGGGCAACCACCTTTCTTT
d_gene: -; len: 15; abundance: few; j_gene: TRBJ1-5; v_gene: TRBV18; CDR3aa: CASSPLNGGGQPQHF; CDR3nt: TGTGCCAGCTCACCCCTTAACGGGGGGGGTCAGCCCCAGCATTTT
d_gene: TRBD2; len: 15; abundance: -; j_gene: TRBJ2-1; v_gene: TRBV28; CDR3aa: CASIDRRGVGHEQFF; CDR3nt: TGTGCCAGCATCGACCGGCGGGGGGTTGGACATGAGCAGTTCTTC
d_gene: -; len: 13; abundance: few; j_gene: TRBJ2-1; v_gene: TRBV5-1; CDR3aa: CASRIRGRDEQFF; CDR3nt: TGCGCCAGCAGGATTCGGGGTAGAGATGAGCAGTTCTTC
d_gene: TRBD2; len: 18; abundance: -; j_gene: TRBJ2-1; v_gene: TRBV11-1; CDR3aa: CASSPTSGRAPSYNEQFF; CDR3nt: TGTGCCAGCAGCCCAACTAGCGGGAGGGCCCCTTCCTACAATGAGCAGTTCTTC
d_gene: -; len: 14; abundance: -; j_gene: TRBJ2-7; v_gene: TRBV5-1; CDR3aa: CASSPSESVYEQYF; CDR3nt: TGCGCCAGCAGCCCTAGCGAGAGCGTCTACGAGCAGTACTTC
d_gene: TRBD2; len: 14; abundance: -; j_gene: TRBJ2-3; v_gene: TRBV9; CDR3aa: CASTSSGTTDTQYF; CDR3nt: TGTGCCAGCACCAGTAGCGGGACGACAGATACGCAGTATTTT
d_gene: TRBD1; len: 13; abundance: few; j_gene: TRBJ1-5; v_gene: TRBV19; CDR3aa: CASWTGPNQPQHF; CDR3nt: TGTGCCAGTTGGACAGGGCCGAATCAGCCCCAGCATTTT
d_gene: -; len: 16; abundance: -; j_gene: TRBJ2-7; v_gene: TRBV7-2; CDR3aa: CASSSSGEARIYEQYF; CDR3nt: TGTGCCAGCAGCTCATCCGGTGAGGCGCGGATCTACGAGCAGTACTTC
d_gene: TRBD1; len: 15; abundance: -; j_gene: TRBJ2-7; v_gene: TRBV18; CDR3aa: CASSDPGQGLHEQYF; CDR3nt: TGTGCCAGCTCCGACCCGGGACAGGGTCTCCACGAGCAGTACTTC
d_gene: -; len: 13; abundance: -; j_gene: TRBJ2-2; v_gene: TRBV5-4; CDR3aa: CASSLEAVGELFF; CDR3nt: TGTGCCAGCAGCTTGGAGGCGGTCGGGGAGCTGTTTTTT
d_gene: -; len: 13; abundance: few; j_gene: TRBJ1-1; v_gene: TRBV7-2; CDR3aa: CASSSQGSTEAFF; CDR3nt: TGTGCCAGCAGCTCACAGGGATCCACTGAAGCTTTCTTT
d_gene: -; len: 11; abundance: -; j_gene: TRBJ1-5; v_gene: TRBV6-5; CDR3aa: CASSYRGAQHF; CDR3nt: TGTGCCAGCAGTTATCGGGGGGCCCAGCATTTT
d_gene: TRBD1; len: 15; abundance: few; j_gene: TRBJ2-7; v_gene: TRBV6-5; CDR3aa: CASSLDRGASYEQYF; CDR3nt: TGTGCCAGCAGTCTGGACAGGGGCGCATCCTACGAGCAGTACTTC
d_gene: -; len: 16; abundance: -; j_gene: TRBJ1-6; v_gene: TRBV9; CDR3aa: CASSKLDIRNNSPLHF; CDR3nt: TGTGCCAGCAGCAAATTGGACATTCGGAACAATTCACCCCTCCACTTT
d_gene: -; len: 12; abundance: -; j_gene: TRBJ2-1; v_gene: TRBV19; CDR3aa: CASGLSRYEQFF; CDR3nt: TGTGCCAGTGGGCTTTCCCGGTATGAGCAGTTCTTC
d_gene: -; len: 16; abundance: few; j_gene: TRBJ1-6; v_gene: TRBV5-1; CDR3aa: CASSFEESSYNSPLHF; CDR3nt: TGCGCCAGCAGCTTCGAGGAGTCATCTTATAATTCACCCCTCCACTTT
d_gene: -; len: 13; abundance: -; j_gene: TRBJ1-3; v_gene: TRBV30; CDR3aa: CAWSVQTGNTIYF; CDR3nt: TGTGCCTGGAGTGTACAGACTGGAAACACCATATATTTT
d_gene: TRBD1; len: 15; abundance: -; j_gene: TRBJ1-3; v_gene: TRBV9; CDR3aa: CASSASTGVGNTIYF; CDR3nt: TGTGCCAGCAGCGCCAGCACAGGGGTTGGAAACACCATATATTTT
d_gene: TRBD1; len: 16; abundance: -; j_gene: TRBJ1-2; v_gene: TRBV18; CDR3aa: CASSPGDREANYGYTF; CDR3nt: TGTGCCAGCTCACCAGGCGACAGGGAAGCTAACTATGGCTACACCTTC
d_gene: TRBD2; len: 14; abundance: -; j_gene: TRBJ2-1; v_gene: TRBV5-1; CDR3aa: CASSLGGLSNEQFF; CDR3nt: TGCGCCAGCAGCTTGGGGGGACTATCAAATGAGCAGTTCTTC
d_gene: -; len: 14; abundance: few; j_gene: TRBJ1-4; v_gene: TRBV7-2; CDR3aa: CASSLQGTHEKLFF; CDR3nt: TGTGCCAGCAGCTTACAGGGAACCCATGAAAAACTGTTTTTT
d_gene: -; len: 10; abundance: few; j_gene: TRBJ2-3; v_gene: TRBV27; CDR3aa: CASRGVGQYF; CDR3nt: TGTGCCAGCAGAGGGGTTGGGCAGTATTTT
d_gene: TRBD2; len: 16; abundance: few; j_gene: TRBJ2-1; v_gene: TRBV19; CDR3aa: CASSGRTSGSSDEQFF; CDR3nt: TGTGCCAGTAGTGGCCGGACTAGCGGGAGTTCCGATGAGCAGTTCTTC
d_gene: TRBD2; len: 15; abundance: -; j_gene: TRBJ2-2; v_gene: TRBV30; CDR3aa: CAWVAGGLGTGELFF; CDR3nt: TGTGCCTGGGTAGCGGGGGGACTCGGAACCGGGGAGCTGTTTTTT
d_gene: -; len: 16; abundance: -; j_gene: TRBJ1-1; v_gene: TRBV4-2; CDR3aa: CASSQEGGGYFPEAFF; CDR3nt: TGTGCCAGCAGCCAAGAAGGTGGAGGCTATTTCCCTGAAGCTTTCTTT
d_gene: -; len: 15; abundance: few; j_gene: TRBJ1-6; v_gene: TRBV28; CDR3aa: CASSTGLIASSPLHF; CDR3nt: TGTGCCAGCAGTACGGGTCTAATTGCGAGTTCACCCCTCCACTTT
d_gene: -; len: 13; abundance: -; j_gene: TRBJ1-5; v_gene: TRBV19; CDR3aa: CASSRGVEQPQHF; CDR3nt: TGTGCCAGTAGTAGGGGGGTGGAGCAGCCCCAGCATTTT
d_gene: TRBD1; len: 13; abundance: few; j_gene: TRBJ2-3; v_gene: TRBV9; CDR3aa: CASSPRGPDTQYF; CDR3nt: TGTGCCAGCAGCCCCAGGGGGCCAGATACGCAGTATTTT
d_gene: -; len: 12; abundance: few; j_gene: TRBJ2-1; v_gene: TRBV15; CDR3aa: CATSALGSEQFF; CDR3nt: TGTGCCACCAGCGCCTTGGGGAGTGAGCAGTTCTTC